This T cell receptor (beta chain) stems from a study of blood T cell repertoires in COVID-19. For the study at large: Sites across the United States, Italy and Spain contributed samples from acute and convalescent COVID-19.

In this sample, this clone turned up once. Cohort 3 donors were reported recovered after two negative PCRs, clearance, or symptom resolution. This CDR3 region has 13 residues. CDR1 and CDR2 from the germline V gene are SNHLY and FYNNEI. V shed 4 bases and J shed 1 base, with 7 bases lying between them. Per the authors' pipeline: Amplification of reference gene primers provided the estimated nucleated cell counts. The data were produced by immunoSEQ multiplex PCR, yet TCRdb's version contains in-frame clones alone and is incomplete. V, J and clone size are taken as reported in that table, and D and trimming were inferred from the DNA itself. There are 150,000 to 200,000 clones in the sample; under 90% occur only once, and 3% to 4% lies in the top ten.

The J gene is TRBJ1-1, the V gene TRBV2, with D unclear. The specimen was PBMCs or T cells enriched from blood (not recorded which). The clonotype was recovered from a woman aged 60-75 years who had recovered from COVID-19. In DNA, the CDR3 is TGTGCCAGCAGTGTGGAGGGGAACACTGAAGCTTTCTTT. Translated: CASSVEGNTEAFF.